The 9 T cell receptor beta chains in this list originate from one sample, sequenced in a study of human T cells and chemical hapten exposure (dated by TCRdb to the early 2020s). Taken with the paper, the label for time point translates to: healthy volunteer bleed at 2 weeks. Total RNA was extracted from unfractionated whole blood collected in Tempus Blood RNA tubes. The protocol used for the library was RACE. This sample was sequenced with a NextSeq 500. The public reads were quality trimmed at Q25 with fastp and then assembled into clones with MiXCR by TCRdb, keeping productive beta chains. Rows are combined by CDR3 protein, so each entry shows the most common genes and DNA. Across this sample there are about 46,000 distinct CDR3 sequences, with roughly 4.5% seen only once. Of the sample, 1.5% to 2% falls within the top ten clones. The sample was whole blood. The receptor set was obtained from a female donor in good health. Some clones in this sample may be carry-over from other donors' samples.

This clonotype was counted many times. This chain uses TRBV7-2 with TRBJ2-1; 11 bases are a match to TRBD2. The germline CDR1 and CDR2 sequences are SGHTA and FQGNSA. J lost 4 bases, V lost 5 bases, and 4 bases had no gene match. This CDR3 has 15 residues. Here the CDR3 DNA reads TGTGCCAGCAGCCCATCTAGCGGGGGGTACAATGAGCAGTTCTTC. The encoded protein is CASSPSSGGYNEQFF. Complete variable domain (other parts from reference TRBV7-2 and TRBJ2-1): GAGVSQSPSNKVTEKGKDVELRCDPISGHTALYWYRQSLGQGLEFLIYFQGNSAPDKSGLPSDRFSAERTGGSVSTLTIQRTQQEDSAVYLCASSPSSGGYNEQFFGPGTRLTVL.

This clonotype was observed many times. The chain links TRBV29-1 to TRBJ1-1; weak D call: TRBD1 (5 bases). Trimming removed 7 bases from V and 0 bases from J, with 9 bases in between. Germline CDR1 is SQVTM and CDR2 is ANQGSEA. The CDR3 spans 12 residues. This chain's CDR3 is CSAMTVNTEAFF. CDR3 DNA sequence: TGCAGCGCCATGACAGTGAACACTGAAGCTTTCTTT.

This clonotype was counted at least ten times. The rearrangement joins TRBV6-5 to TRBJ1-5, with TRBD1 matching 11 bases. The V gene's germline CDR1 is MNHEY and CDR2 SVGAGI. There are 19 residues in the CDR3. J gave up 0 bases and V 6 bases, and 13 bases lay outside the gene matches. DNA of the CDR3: TGTGCCAGCAGCAAATCCCCCGGGACAGGGGGATATAGCAATCAGCCCCAGCATTTT. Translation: CASSKSPGTGGYSNQPQHF.

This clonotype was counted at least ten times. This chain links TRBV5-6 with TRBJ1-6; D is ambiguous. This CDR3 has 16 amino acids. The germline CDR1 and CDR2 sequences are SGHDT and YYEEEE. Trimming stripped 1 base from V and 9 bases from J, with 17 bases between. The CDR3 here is CASSLFTRLEGSPLHF. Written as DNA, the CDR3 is TGTGCCAGCAGCTTGTTCACCCGTTTAGAAGGTTCACCCCTCCACTTT.

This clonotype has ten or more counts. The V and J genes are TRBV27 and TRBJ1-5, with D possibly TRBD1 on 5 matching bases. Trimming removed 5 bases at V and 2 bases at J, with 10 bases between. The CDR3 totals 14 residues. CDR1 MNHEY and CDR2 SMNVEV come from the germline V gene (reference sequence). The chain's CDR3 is CASSQGGGNQPQHF. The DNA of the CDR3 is TGTGCCAGCAGTCAAGGAGGGGGCAATCAGCCCCAGCATTTT.

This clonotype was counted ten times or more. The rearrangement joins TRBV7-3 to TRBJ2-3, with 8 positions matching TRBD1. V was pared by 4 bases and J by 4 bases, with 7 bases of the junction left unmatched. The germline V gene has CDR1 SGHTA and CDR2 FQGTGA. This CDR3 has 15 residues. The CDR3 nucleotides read TGTGCCAGCAGCTCCTCCGGGACAGGTGCAGATACGCAGTATTTT. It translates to CASSSSGTGADTQYF.

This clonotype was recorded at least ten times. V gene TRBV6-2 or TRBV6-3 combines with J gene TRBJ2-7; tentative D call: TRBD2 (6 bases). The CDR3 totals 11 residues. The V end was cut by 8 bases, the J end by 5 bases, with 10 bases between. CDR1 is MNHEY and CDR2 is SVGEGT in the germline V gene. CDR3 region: CASARRDEQYF. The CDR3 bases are TGTGCCAGCGCCCGGAGGGACGAGCAGTACTTC.

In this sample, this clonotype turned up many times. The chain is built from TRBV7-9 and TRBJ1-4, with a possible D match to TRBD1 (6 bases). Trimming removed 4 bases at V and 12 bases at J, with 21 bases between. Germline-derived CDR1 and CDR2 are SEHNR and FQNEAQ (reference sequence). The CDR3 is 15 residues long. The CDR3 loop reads CASSSTGTRVRELFF. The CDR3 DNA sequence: TGTGCCAGCAGCTCGACCGGGACACGGGTTCGTGAACTGTTTTTT.

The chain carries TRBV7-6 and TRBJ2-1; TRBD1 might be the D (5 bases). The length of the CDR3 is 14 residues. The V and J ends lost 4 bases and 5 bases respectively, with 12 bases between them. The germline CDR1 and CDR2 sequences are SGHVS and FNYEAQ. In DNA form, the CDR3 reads TGTGCCAGCAGCTCAACACGGACACACAATGAGCAGTTCTTC. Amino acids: CASSSTRTHNEQFF.